These 26 T cell receptor beta chains were all obtained from the same sample, sequenced in a study of blood T cell repertoires in COVID-19. Profiling relied on immunoSEQ multiplex PCR, and the TCRdb table lists in-frame clones only, not all of them. The sample yields 130,000 to 150,000 clones, over 75% seen once. Sample: PBMCs or T cells enriched from blood (not recorded which). These TCRs come from a woman in her twenties or thirties with acute COVID-19.

The chain recombines TRBV28 with TRBJ2-2; D is unresolved. Trimming shortened V by 7 bases and J by 1 base, and 7 bases separated the two germline ends. The CDR3 length is 13 residues. From germline, CDR1 is MDHEN and CDR2 SYDVKM. The CDR3 nucleotides read TGTGCCAGCATAGCAGAGAACACCGGGGAGCTGTTTTTT. It encodes CASIAENTGELFF.

This rearrangement joins TRBV5-1 to TRBJ2-3; possibly TRBD2 for D (6 bases). Trimming left V 4 bases short and J 2 bases short, with 11 bases between. The CDR3 extends over 14 amino acids. The germline gives CDR1 SGHRS, CDR2 YFSETQ. This CDR3 reads CASSNADYTDTQYF. The DNA of the CDR3 is TGCGCCAGCAGCAATGCGGACTACACAGATACGCAGTATTTT.

The count of this clone is one. This rearrangement joins TRBV20-1 to TRBJ2-7, with 7 bases lining up with TRBD1. The CDR3 extends over 11 amino acids. J lost 6 bases, V lost 5 bases, and 4 bases had no gene match. Germline loops: CDR1 DFQATT, CDR2 SNEGSKA (reference sequence). The DNA for the CDR3 is TGCAGTGCTGAGGACAGGCCCGAGCAGTACTTC. Translation: CSAEDRPEQYF.

This chain links TRBV28 with TRBJ2-7; 7 nucleotides match TRBD2. This CDR3 spans 16 amino acids. In germline, CDR1 is MDHEN, CDR2 SYDVKM. Trimming at V came to 5 bases and at J to 5 bases, leaving 15 bases not matched to a gene. CDR3 nucleotides: TGTGCCAGCAGTCCAGCCACTAGCGAGGGAACCCACGAGCAGTACTTC. This encodes CASSPATSEGTHEQYF.

This clone was seen a few times. The chain joins TRBV28 to TRBJ2-1; D not certain. The CDR3 loop spans 16 amino acids. The germline CDR1 and CDR2 sequences are MDHEN and SYDVKM. Trimming cost V 0 bases and J 0 bases, with 9 bases left between them. CDR3 region: CASSLWQVGSYNEQFF. The CDR3 DNA reads as TGTGCCAGCAGTTTATGGCAGGTCGGCTCCTACAATGAGCAGTTCTTC.

The rearrangement links TRBV28 to TRBJ1-2, with a tentative D call TRBD1 (5 bases). Trimming took off 1 base at V and 4 bases at J, with 13 bases between the two ends. This CDR3 has 15 amino acids. The germline gives CDR1 MDHEN, CDR2 SYDVKM. CDR3 sequence reads: CASSLFSDRPYGYTF. CDR3 sequence (DNA): TGTGCCAGCAGTTTATTCTCAGACAGACCCTATGGCTACACCTTC.

The chain uses TRBV5-1 and TRBJ2-7; TRBD2 is a possible D gene (6 bases). Germline CDR1 reads SGHRS; CDR2 reads YFSETQ. Deletions cut 5 bases from V and 0 bases from J, with 15 bases between. The CDR3 is 15 residues long. CDR3 DNA: TGCGCCAGCAGAGTGGGCGGGATGGGCTCCTACGAGCAGTACTTC. Its protein product is CASRVGGMGSYEQYF.

This chain connects TRBV27 to TRBJ2-1; possibly TRBD2 for D (5 bases). Trimming removed 2 bases at V and 5 bases at J, with 7 bases between. Germline CDR1 is MNHEY and CDR2 is SMNVEV (reference sequence). This CDR3 spans 13 amino acids. The CDR3 nucleotides read TGTGCCAGCAGTTTACCGGGAAACAATGAGCAGTTCTTC. It is translated as CASSLPGNNEQFF.

This chain joins TRBV5-1 and TRBJ1-2, with D maybe TRBD1 (6 bases). CDR1 is SGHRS, CDR2 YFSETQ, per germline. The CDR3 extends over 17 amino acids. The V end was cut by 1 base, the J end by 2 bases, with 18 bases between. This CDR3 reads CASSLTFSETGNYGYTF. The CDR3 region has the DNA TGCGCCAGCAGCTTGACTTTCTCCGAGACAGGAAACTATGGCTACACCTTC. Based on the CDR3 plus reference TRBV5-1 and TRBJ1-2, the full variable domain is KAGVTQTPRYLIKTRGQQVTLSCSPISGHRSVSWYQQTPGQGLQFLFEYFSETQRNKGNFPGRFSGRQFSNSRSEMNVSTLELGDSALYLCASSLTFSETGNYGYTFGSGTRLTVV.

The chain couples TRBV28 to TRBJ1-4; 10 nucleotides line up with TRBD1. Germline loops: CDR1 MDHEN, CDR2 SYDVKM. The CDR3 contains 15 residues. V gave up 5 bases and J gave up 8 bases; unmatched junction bases: 8. CDR3 region: CASSRRGTGAEKLFF. The DNA of the CDR3 is TGTGCCAGCAGTCGCCGTGGGACAGGGGCGGAAAAACTGTTTTTT.

The chain joins TRBV28 to TRBJ1-1; 8 nucleotides align to TRBD1. CDR1 and CDR2 (germline): MDHEN, SYDVKM. There are 13 residues in the CDR3. V was clipped by 7 bases and J by 4 bases; unmatched bases: 5. In nucleotides, the CDR3 is TGTGCCAGCATCGAACAGGGGGGCACTGAAGCTTTCTTT. Translated: CASIEQGGTEAFF.

The V call is TRBV28, the J call TRBJ2-7, with D hard to call. V was pared by 11 bases and J by 1 base, with 12 bases between. The CDR3 spans 12 residues. The V gene's germline CDR1 is MDHEN and CDR2 SYDVKM. The CDR3 is CAVTRTSYEQYF. The CDR3 DNA follows: TGTGCCGTTACGAGAACGTCCTACGAGCAGTACTTC.

The DNA for the CDR3 is TGTGCCAGCAGCCAAGAAAGGCCACAGCGGGAGCATGAGCAGTTCTTC. Amino acid sequence: CASSQERPQREHEQFF. V usage is TRBV4-2 and J usage is TRBJ2-1; 8 bases align to TRBD2. The CDR3 has 16 residues. The J segment lost 8 bases and the V segment lost 0 bases, leaving 9 bases of the junction unmatched. Germline values: CDR1 LGHNA, CDR2 YNFKEQ.

V gene TRBV3-1 (or the pseudogene TRBV3-2) combines with J gene TRBJ2-7; 7 bases fit TRBD2. CDR1 LGHDT and CDR2 YNNKEL come from the germline V gene (reference sequence). CDR3 size: 15 residues. V lost 4 bases, J lost 0 bases, and 6 bases stayed unmatched. This chain's CDR3 is CASSPIAGLSYEQYF. The CDR3 coding sequence is TGTGCCAGCAGCCCTATAGCGGGCCTCTCCTACGAGCAGTACTTC.

J is TRBJ2-3 and V is TRBV28; 8 bases map to TRBD2. Germline CDR1 MDHEN, CDR2 SYDVKM. This CDR3 region has 19 residues. V trimming: 4 bases; J trimming: 0 bases; junction bases outside the gene matches: 15. In DNA form, the CDR3 reads TGTGCCAGCAGTTCCGTAGCGGGAAAGGCGTATTTCAGCACAGATACGCAGTATTTT. Translated, it gives CASSSVAGKAYFSTDTQYF.

The rearrangement joins TRBV6-6 to TRBJ1-2; D is ambiguous. CDR3 length: 13 residues. The V and J ends lost 4 bases and 10 bases respectively, with 16 bases between them. Germline CDR1 is MNHNY and CDR2 is SVGAGI (reference sequence). The CDR3 sequence is CASSFDGGLNYTF. The CDR3 nucleotides read TGTGCCAGCAGTTTCGACGGAGGGCTAAACTACACCTTC.

The genes are TRBV11-3 and TRBJ2-5; 13 bases line up with TRBD2. The CDR3 loop spans 15 amino acids. Germline V gene sequence: CDR1 SGHNT, CDR2 YENEEA. J lost 3 bases, V lost 5 bases, and 3 bases had no gene match. CDR3 nucleotide sequence: TGTGCCAGCAGCCGGGGACTAGCGGGGAAAGAGACCCAGTACTTC. As protein: CASSRGLAGKETQYF.

As concerns this clone: Other DNA sequences in the same sample also yield this CDR3. This chain links TRBV6-4 with TRBJ2-3, with a tentative D call TRBD2 (6 bases). This CDR3 has 15 amino acids. The germline CDR1 and CDR2 sequences are MRHNA and SNTAGT. V was pared by 3 bases and J by 0 bases, with 10 bases between. The CDR3 reads CASSESSGSTDTQYF. Written as DNA, the CDR3 is TGTGCCAGCAGTGAGTCGAGCGGGAGCACAGATACGCAGTATTTT.

The V and J genes are TRBV19 and TRBJ2-7, with D perhaps TRBD1 (6 bases). Trimming removed 11 bases at V and 3 bases at J, with 14 bases between. The CDR3 has 12 amino acids. Germline assignment: CDR1 LNHDA and CDR2 SQIVND (reference sequence). Here the CDR3 DNA reads TGTGCCTCAGGGGCTAGGGGCTACGAGCAGTACTTC. Protein: CASGARGYEQYF.

In its sample, this clone was seen once. The chain employs TRBV4-3 and TRBJ1-2; no clear D. V was pared by 0 bases and J by 0 bases, with 11 bases between. Germline values: CDR1 LGHNA, CDR2 YSLEER. The CDR3 loop spans 16 amino acids. The CDR3 is CASSQDRARANYGYTF. In DNA, the CDR3 is TGCGCCAGCAGCCAAGATCGAGCTCGAGCTAACTATGGCTACACCTTC.

The chain has TRBV7-2 and TRBJ1-1; no clear D. The germline V gene has CDR1 SGHTA and CDR2 FQGNSA. V was trimmed by 4 bases and J by 1 base, leaving 13 bases between them. This CDR3 spans 15 amino acids. CDR3 region: CASSSLGRGNTEAFF. The CDR3 DNA reads as TGTGCCAGCAGCTCATTAGGCCGCGGGAACACTGAAGCTTTCTTT.

The chain has TRBV30 and TRBJ1-2; possible D gene TRBD1, 5 bases. There are 14 residues in the CDR3. V lost 0 bases to trimming and J lost 3 bases, with 11 bases between them. Germline CDR1 GTSNPN, CDR2 SVGIG (reference sequence). CDR3 sequence (DNA): TGTGCCTGGAGTGTAGCAGGGATGGACTATGGCTACACCTTC. As protein: CAWSVAGMDYGYTF.

The V gene is TRBV7-8, the J gene TRBJ2-3; a possible D gene is TRBD1 (6 bases). V lost 5 bases to trimming and J lost 0 bases, with 12 bases between them. Per germline, CDR1 SGHVS and CDR2 FQNEAQ. This CDR3 contains 15 residues. This CDR3 reads CASSEGTLSTDTQYF. The CDR3 DNA sequence: TGTGCCAGCAGCGAAGGGACACTGAGCACAGATACGCAGTATTTT.

The gene calls are TRBV5-6 and TRBJ1-2; possible D gene TRBD1, 5 bases. Trimming removed 3 bases from V and 4 bases from J, with 16 bases in between. CDR1 SGHDT and CDR2 YYEEEE come from the germline V gene. This CDR3 spans 15 amino acids. CDR3 protein: CASSSFREDGYGYTF. The CDR3 DNA reads as TGTGCCAGCAGCTCGTTCAGGGAAGACGGCTATGGCTACACCTTC. Full variable domain (missing parts from reference TRBV5-6 and TRBJ1-2): DAGVTQSPTHLIKTRGQQVTLRCSPKSGHDTVSWYQQALGQGPQFIFQYYEEEERQRGNFPDRFSGHQFPNYSSELNVNALLLGDSALYLCASSSFREDGYGYTFGSGTRLTVV.

The chain links TRBV28 to TRBJ1-5; D gene unclear. The CDR3 runs 14 residues. From germline, CDR1 is MDHEN and CDR2 SYDVKM. V lost 3 bases and J lost 3, with 9 bases in between. The CDR3: CASSFSVNNQPQHF. The CDR3 nucleotides are TGTGCCAGCAGTTTTTCAGTAAACAATCAGCCCCAGCATTTT.

This chain uses TRBV7-9 with TRBJ1-6; D unclear. Trimming removed 2 bases at V and 10 bases at J, with 6 bases between. Germline lookup yields CDR1 SEHNR and CDR2 FQNEAQ (reference sequence). This CDR3 is built from 12 residues. The CDR3 DNA reads as TGTGCCAGCAGCTTAACGGAGTCACCCCTCCACTTT. This gives the protein CASSLTESPLHF.